This T cell receptor beta chain originates from a study of blood T cell repertoires in COVID-19. Study-wide context: PBMCs, B-cell-depleted T cells, or T cells were the source of the cDNA or gDNA that made up the material.

CDR3 length: 14 amino acids. J was trimmed by 6 bases and V by 6 bases; bases with no gene match: 7. Per germline, CDR1 MNHEY and CDR2 SVGAGI. Per the study methods: Reference gene primers were amplified, and this amplification served to estimate nucleated cell counts. The protocol was immunoSEQ multiplex PCR, while the TCRdb copy is restricted to in-frame clones and leaves out a portion. V, J and clone size reflect that table, while D and trimming were determined from the DNA. The table lists fewer than 250,000 clones, around 80% of them singletons. Material: peripheral blood. This TCR was recovered from a woman aged 45 to 65 with acute or convalescent COVID-19. The chain carries TRBV6-5 and TRBJ1-4, with TRBD1 matching 7 bases. CDR3 sequence reads: CASRRQGWDEKLFF. The CDR3 bases are TGTGCCAGCAGACGACAGGGCTGGGATGAAAAACTGTTTTTT.